Listed here are 5 T cell receptor beta chains from one sample, sequenced in a study of T cell changes during pregnancy in multiple sclerosis (dated by TCRdb to about 2019). Libraries were made using the immunoSEQ multiplex PCR assay. TCRdb holds this immuneACCESS table with in-frame rearrangements only. Some clones are missing; in checked studies, unresolved V genes explain under half, and the rest has no known cause. Here the sample has about 83,000 clones; about 95% occur a single time. The ten most abundant clones make up about 1% of the sample. This sample comprised peripheral blood, obtained in the second trimester of pregnancy. These receptors all stem from a female donor with multiple sclerosis, enrolled in a pregnancy study.

The chain combines TRBV19 with TRBJ1-2; TRBD1 matches 10 bases. CDR1 and CDR2 (germline): LNHDA, SQIVND (reference sequence). The CDR3 consists of 15 residues. Trimming cost V 6 bases and J 4 bases; bases outside gene matches: 8. The CDR3 nucleotides read TGTGCCAGTAGCAACTCCGGGACAGGGGCCTATGGCTACACCTTC. Protein product: CASSNSGTGAYGYTF.

This chain connects TRBV5-5 to TRBJ1-1, with a weak D call TRBD1 (6 bases). V lost 0 bases to trimming and J lost 4 bases, with 13 bases between them. Germline-derived CDR1 and CDR2 are SGHKS and YYEKEE (reference sequence). This CDR3 is built from 15 residues. CDR3 in amino acids: CASSLGPQGGTEAFF. DNA for the CDR3: TGTGCCAGCAGCTTGGGACCCCAAGGGGGCACTGAAGCTTTCTTT.

This clone occurred once. This chain joins TRBV7-9 and TRBJ2-1; D may be TRBD2 (5 bases). CDR1 SEHNR and CDR2 FQNEAQ come from the germline V gene (reference sequence). CDR3 length: 13 amino acids. Trimming stripped 0 bases from V and 6 bases from J, with 6 bases between. The chain's CDR3 is CASSLAGANEQFF. CDR3 DNA sequence: TGTGCCAGCAGCTTAGCGGGAGCCAATGAGCAGTTCTTC.

CDR3 DNA sequence: TGCAGCGTTGTGGGGGGTGATGGCTACACCTTC. It specifies CSVVGGDGYTF. The rearrangement joins TRBV29-1 to TRBJ1-2; perhaps TRBD1 as D (5 bases). The CDR3 covers 11 residues. V lost 4 bases and J lost 6, with 9 bases in between. Germline lookup yields CDR1 SQVTM and CDR2 ANQGSEA.

This sequence joins TRBV19 and TRBJ2-1; D perhaps matches TRBD2 (6 bases). V lost 3 bases to trimming and J lost 10 bases, with 16 bases between them. CDR3 length: 14 amino acids. In germline, CDR1 is LNHDA, CDR2 SQIVND (reference sequence). The CDR3 protein is CASSILGLSGEQFF. CDR3 coding DNA: TGTGCCAGTAGTATCCTGGGACTTTCTGGGGAGCAGTTCTTC.